The 19 T cell receptor beta chains listed next were all sequenced from one sample in a study of blood T cell repertoires in COVID-19. The data were produced by immunoSEQ multiplex PCR, yet TCRdb's version contains in-frame clones alone and is incomplete. The sample records a few hundred thousand clones, 75% to 90% being singletons. The material sequenced was PBMCs or T cells enriched from blood (not recorded which). These TCRs come from a woman aged 60 to 75 who had recovered from COVID-19.

The genes are TRBV29-1 and TRBJ1-1, with D hard to call. The CDR3 has 10 residues. V was pared by 3 bases and J by 8 bases, with 7 bases between. The germline CDR1 and CDR2 sequences are SQVTM and ANQGSEA. CDR3 nucleotide sequence: TGCAGCGTTGAGGCAGCGGAAGCTTTCTTT. This sequence encodes CSVEAAEAFF.

The chain has TRBV27 and TRBJ1-1, with 7 nucleotides matching TRBD1. V shed 5 bases and J 4 bases; nucleotides not matched to a gene: 10. This CDR3 contains 15 residues. CDR1 MNHEY and CDR2 SMNVEV come from the germline V gene (reference sequence). DNA for the CDR3: TGTGCCAGCAGTCCCCTGAGGACAGGCAGCACTGAAGCTTTCTTT. This encodes CASSPLRTGSTEAFF.

J is TRBJ2-3 and V is TRBV9; D might be TRBD2 (5 bases). The germline V gene encodes CDR1 SGDLS and CDR2 YYNGEE. The V end lost 6 bases, the J end lost 4 bases, and 15 bases lay between the germline ends. This CDR3 region has 14 residues. The DNA for the CDR3 is TGTGCCAGCACCCCGTCGGGGTTCCCAGATACGCAGTATTTT. This codes for CASTPSGFPDTQYF.

This chain links TRBV10-2 with TRBJ2-7; perhaps TRBD2 as D (7 bases). Deletions cut 3 bases from V and 0 bases from J, with 18 bases between. The CDR3 runs 17 residues. Germline V gene sequence: CDR1 WSHSY, CDR2 SAAADI. The CDR3 sequence: CASSDSRGGAASYEQYV. For the CDR3, the DNA is TGCGCCAGCAGTGACTCCAGGGGAGGGGCGGCCTCCTACGAGCAGTACGTC.

The rearrangement joins TRBV5-1 to TRBJ1-4; tentatively, D is TRBD1 (5 bases). Germline values: CDR1 SGHRS, CDR2 YFSETQ. V lost 4 bases and J 6 bases, leaving 16 bases between the germline ends. The CDR3 sequence is 15 residues long. CDR3 residues: CASSRGTVVDEKLFF. CDR3 in DNA: TGCGCCAGCAGCCGCGGGACTGTGGTAGATGAAAAACTGTTTTTT. Looking up the rest from reference TRBV5-1 and TRBJ1-4 gives the full variable domain: KAGVTQTPRYLIKTRGQQVTLSCSPISGHRSVSWYQQTPGQGLQFLFEYFSETQRNKGNFPGRFSGRQFSNSRSEMNVSTLELGDSALYLCASSRGTVVDEKLFFGSGTQLSVL.

The chain links TRBV5-1 to TRBJ2-2; D not resolved. The CDR3 extends over 16 amino acids. Germline values: CDR1 SGHRS, CDR2 YFSETQ. V was trimmed by 4 bases and J by 5 bases, leaving 18 bases between them. The CDR3 region has the DNA TGCGCCAGCAGCCAATACCCACCACGTCTAACCGGGGAGCTGTTTTTT. Amino acids: CASSQYPPRLTGELFF.

V gene TRBV6-1 combines with J gene TRBJ1-2; D is perhaps TRBD1 (5 bases). The V gene's germline CDR1 is MNHNS and CDR2 SASEGT. The length of the CDR3 is 11 residues. V was trimmed by 2 bases and J by 13 bases, leaving 11 bases between them. Here the CDR3 reads CASSEIGASTF. The CDR3 DNA sequence: TGTGCCAGCAGTGAAATAGGGGCTTCCACCTTC.

The genes are TRBV5-1 and TRBJ2-3; 9 bases line up with TRBD1. V shed 0 bases and J 4 bases; nucleotides not matched to a gene: 9. Per the germline V gene, CDR1 is SGHRS and CDR2 is YFSETQ. The length of the CDR3 is 17 residues. The CDR3 nucleotides read TGCGCCAGCAGCTTGGGAACACAGGGGGCGCGTCCAGATACGCAGTATTTT. It specifies CASSLGTQGARPDTQYF.

CDR3 bases: TGTGCCAGCAGTTCCAGCGGGGGGGCCTACGAGCAGTACGTC. Its protein is CASSSSGGAYEQYV. The V and J genes are TRBV28 and TRBJ2-7, with 10 bases matching TRBD2. The germline gives CDR1 MDHEN, CDR2 SYDVKM. With 4 bases clipped from V and 2 bases from J, the junction kept 2 bases outside the gene matches. The CDR3 spans 14 residues.

The chain is built from TRBV14 and TRBJ1-1; D not resolved. In germline, CDR1 is SGHDN, CDR2 FVKESK. Between the trimmed V and J ends, which lost 4 bases and 1 base, there was a span of 7 bases. This CDR3 is built from 13 residues. CDR3 coding DNA: TGTGCCAGCAGCCCGGGTGCGAACACTGAAGCTTTCTTT. Translating it yields CASSPGANTEAFF.

The chain carries TRBV27 and TRBJ1-2; D gene uncertain. V lost 3 bases and J lost 4, with 9 bases in between. CDR3 length equals 13 residues. CDR1 and CDR2 from the germline V gene are MNHEY and SMNVEV (reference sequence). The DNA of the CDR3 is TGTGCCAGCAGTTTCTCCGCTACCTATGGCTACACCTTC. Amino acids: CASSFSATYGYTF.

This chain uses TRBV5-4 with TRBJ1-2; no clear D gene. Trimming removed 0 bases from V and 8 bases from J, with 20 bases in between. CDR3 length: 16 amino acids. CDR1 is SGHNT and CDR2 is YYREEE in the germline V gene (reference sequence). CDR3: CASSLAGTVLSGGYTF. As DNA, the CDR3 is TGTGCCAGCAGCTTGGCGGGAACAGTACTCTCGGGAGGCTACACCTTC.

The chain joins TRBV5-1 to TRBJ2-1; 7 bases line up with TRBD2. Germline loops: CDR1 SGHRS, CDR2 YFSETQ. The junction had 10 bases not matched to a gene; V was cut back by 0 bases and J by 10 bases. The CDR3 is 15 residues long. The CDR3 loop reads CASSLGGHRGEEQFF. The CDR3, as DNA: TGCGCCAGCAGCTTGGGAGGACACCGGGGGGAAGAGCAGTTCTTC.

This clone appeared a few times. The genes are TRBV12-5 and TRBJ2-1; D perhaps matches TRBD1 (5 bases). Deletions cut 9 bases from V and 3 bases from J, with 15 bases between. This CDR3 has 14 amino acids. Germline lookup yields CDR1 LGHNT and CDR2 FRNRAP. Here the CDR3 DNA reads TGTGCTAGCCGTCCCGACAGTGTCTACAATGAGCAGTTCTTC. Residues: CASRPDSVYNEQFF.

This clone was observed a single time. The genes are TRBV10-3 and TRBJ1-5, with D perhaps matching TRBD1 (5 bases). V was pared by 5 bases and J by 6 bases, with 14 bases between. The CDR3 totals 14 residues. The germline V gene encodes CDR1 ENHRY and CDR2 SYGVKD. For the CDR3, the DNA is TGTGCCATCAGTCGGGGGGGACTGGGTCAGCCCCAGCATTTT. Translated: CAISRGGLGQPQHF.

This rearrangement joins TRBV11-3 to TRBJ1-1, with a possible D match to TRBD1 (6 bases). This CDR3 has 10 amino acids. Germline values: CDR1 SGHNT, CDR2 YENEEA. With 5 bases removed from V and 8 bases from J, the gap between germline ends came to 6 bases. The DNA of the CDR3 is TGTGCCAGCAGCGGGACAGAAGCTTTCTTT. It is translated as CASSGTEAFF. Filled out from reference TRBV11-3 and TRBJ1-1, the complete variable domain reads EAGVVQSPRYKIIEKKQPVAFWCNPISGHNTLYWYLQNLGQGPELLIRYENEEAVDDSQLPKDRFSAERLKGVDSTLKIQPAELGDSAVYLCASSGTEAFFGQGTRLTVV.

The chain recombines TRBV5-1 with TRBJ1-6; D possibly corresponds to TRBD1 (5 bases). CDR1 is SGHRS, CDR2 YFSETQ, per germline. The CDR3 is made up of 14 amino acids. V gave up 4 bases and J gave up 7 bases, with 12 bases separating them. CDR3 DNA sequence: TGCGCCAGCAGCCCCCAGGGCGGAAATTCACCCCTCCACTTT. It is translated as CASSPQGGNSPLHF.

This clone was seen a single time. The chain joins TRBV2 to TRBJ1-2; 7 bases map to TRBD1. CDR1 is SNHLY, CDR2 FYNNEI, per germline. The CDR3 has 14 residues. Trimming at V came to 5 bases and at J to 3 bases, leaving 6 bases not matched to a gene. DNA for the CDR3: TGTGCCAGCAGTTACAACAGGGGCGACTATGGCTACACCTTC. Translation: CASSYNRGDYGYTF.

The V call is TRBV7-2, the J call TRBJ1-6; D gene uncertain. The CDR3 runs 14 residues. CDR1 and CDR2 (germline): SGHTA, FQGNSA. Trimming stripped 3 bases from V and 5 bases from J, with 8 bases between. This CDR3 reads CASSFMADNSPLHF. The DNA for the CDR3 is TGTGCCAGCAGCTTTATGGCGGATAATTCACCCCTCCACTTT.